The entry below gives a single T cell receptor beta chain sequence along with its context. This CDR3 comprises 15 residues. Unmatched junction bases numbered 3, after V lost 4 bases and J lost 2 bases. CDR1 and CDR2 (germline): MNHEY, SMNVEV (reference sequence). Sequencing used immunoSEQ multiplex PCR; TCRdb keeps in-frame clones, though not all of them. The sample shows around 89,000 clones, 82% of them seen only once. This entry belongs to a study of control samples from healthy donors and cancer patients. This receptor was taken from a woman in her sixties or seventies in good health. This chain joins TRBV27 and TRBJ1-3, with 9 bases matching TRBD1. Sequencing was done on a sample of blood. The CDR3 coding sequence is TGTGCCAGCAGTTCCAGACAGGGGGCTGGAAACACCATATATTTT. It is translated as CASSSRQGAGNTIYF.